The following is a T cell receptor beta chain sequence with its context. Its target is not known. This entry belongs to a study of T cell responses to AZD1222 COVID-19 vaccine. CDR3 length equals 13 residues. V gave up 1 base and J gave up 6 bases, with 9 bases separating them. Study-wide points: The CD4 TCRs associated with vaccination extended across spike and predominated at 160-218 and 743-854. Repertoires in all cases were sampled only once the peak T cell response had passed. Donors, mostly white British, included more females; clonal diversity was possibly underestimated.

Sequencing was performed with immunoSEQ multiplex PCR; in TCRdb, only in-frame clones are kept and a portion is missing. This repertoire shows roughly 170,000 clones, 88% found once; its top ten account for approximately 0.5%. The rearrangement uses TRBV12-3 or TRBV12-4 and TRBJ1-1; D remains unclear. This TCR came from an adult in good health. The sample was peripheral blood, taken on day 0 of AZD1222 vaccination. The chain's CDR3 is CASSLGERAEAFF. The CDR3 DNA reads as TGTGCCAGCAGTTTAGGGGAAAGGGCTGAAGCTTTCTTT.